This T cell receptor beta chain was sequenced for a study of a mutant IDH1 vaccine in newly diagnosed glioma. Across the study: Vaccination started 4-6 weeks after radiotherapy alone, or with temozolomide cycles. Averaging 40.4 years of age, treated patients were about 60% male and around 40% female. Before enrollment, the patients had been treated with radiotherapy alone, temozolomide alone, or both together. Most of them had received both. General study results and limits: Pseudoprogression seemed unrelated to changes in top peripheral T cell clonotypes.

Method: immunoSEQ multiplex PCR; TCRdb's copy keeps in-frame clones and lacks some. This sample has about 48,000 clones, with more than 65% found just once. Time point noted: week 35, safety follow-up. Doses comprised 300 ug of mutant IDH1 20-mer peptide each, plus topical imiquimod. This clone was observed once. Its target is not known. The sequence came from a man aged 35-49 years with glioma. The starting material was PBMCs, obtained from a glioma patient whose treatment included an IDH1 peptide vaccine.

The CDR3 region is CASSERSGDDTGELFF. The CDR3 DNA follows: TGTGCCAGCAGTGAAAGGTCCGGGGACGACACCGGGGAGCTGTTTTTT. V and J are TRBV6-1 and TRBJ2-2, with D tentatively TRBD1 or TRBD2 (5 bases each). CDR1 is MNHNS, CDR2 SASEGT, per germline. CDR3 size: 16 residues. The germline V and J ends were trimmed by 2 bases and 3 bases, with 13 bases remaining between them.